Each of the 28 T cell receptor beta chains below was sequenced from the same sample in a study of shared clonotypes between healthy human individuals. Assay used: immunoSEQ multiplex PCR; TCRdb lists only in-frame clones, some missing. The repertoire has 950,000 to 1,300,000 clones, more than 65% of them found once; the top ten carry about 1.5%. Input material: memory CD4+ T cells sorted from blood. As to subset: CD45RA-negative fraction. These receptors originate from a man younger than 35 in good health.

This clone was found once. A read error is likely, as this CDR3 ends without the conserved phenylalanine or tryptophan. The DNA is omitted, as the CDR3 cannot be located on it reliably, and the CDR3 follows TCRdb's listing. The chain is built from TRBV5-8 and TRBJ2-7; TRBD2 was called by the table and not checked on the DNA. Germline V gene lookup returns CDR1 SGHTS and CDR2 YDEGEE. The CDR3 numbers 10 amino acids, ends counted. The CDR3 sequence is CASSLALILK.

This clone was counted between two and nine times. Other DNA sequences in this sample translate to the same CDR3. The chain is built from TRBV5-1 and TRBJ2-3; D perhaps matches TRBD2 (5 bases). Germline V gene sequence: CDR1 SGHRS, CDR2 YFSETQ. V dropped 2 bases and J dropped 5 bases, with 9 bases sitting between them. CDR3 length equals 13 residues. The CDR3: CASSLRGLDTQYF. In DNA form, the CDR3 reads TGCGCCAGCAGCTTACGGGGATTAGATACGCAGTATTTT. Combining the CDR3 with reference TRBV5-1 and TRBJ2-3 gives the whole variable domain KAGVTQTPRYLIKTRGQQVTLSCSPISGHRSVSWYQQTPGQGLQFLFEYFSETQRNKGNFPGRFSGRQFSNSRSEMNVSTLELGDSALYLCASSLRGLDTQYFGPGTRLTVL.

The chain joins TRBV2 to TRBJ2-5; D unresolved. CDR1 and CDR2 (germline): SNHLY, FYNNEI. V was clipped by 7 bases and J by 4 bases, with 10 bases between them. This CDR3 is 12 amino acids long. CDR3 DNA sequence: TGTGCCAGCAAATCGGACGCAGAGACCCAGTACTTC. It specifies CASKSDAETQYF.

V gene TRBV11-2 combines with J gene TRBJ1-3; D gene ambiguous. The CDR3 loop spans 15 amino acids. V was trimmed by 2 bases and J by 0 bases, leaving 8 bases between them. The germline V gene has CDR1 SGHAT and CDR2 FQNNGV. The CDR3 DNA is TGTGCCAGCAGCTTAAATGGGCGCTCTGGAAACACCATATATTTT. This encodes CASSLNGRSGNTIYF.

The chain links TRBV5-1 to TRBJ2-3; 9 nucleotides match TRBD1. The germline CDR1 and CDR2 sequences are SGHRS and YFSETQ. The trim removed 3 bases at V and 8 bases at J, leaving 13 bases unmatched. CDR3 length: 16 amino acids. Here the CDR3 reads CASSYDRGSQFGTQYF. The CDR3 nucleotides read TGCGCCAGCAGCTATGACAGGGGGTCCCAATTTGGTACGCAGTATTTT.

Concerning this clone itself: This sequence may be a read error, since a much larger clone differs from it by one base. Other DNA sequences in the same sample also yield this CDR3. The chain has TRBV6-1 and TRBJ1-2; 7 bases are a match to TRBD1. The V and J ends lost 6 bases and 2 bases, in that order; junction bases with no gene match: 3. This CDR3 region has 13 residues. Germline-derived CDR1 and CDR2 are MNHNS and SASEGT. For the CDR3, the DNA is TGTGCCAGCAGCCTGACAGGGAACTATGGCTACACCTTC. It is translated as CASSLTGNYGYTF.

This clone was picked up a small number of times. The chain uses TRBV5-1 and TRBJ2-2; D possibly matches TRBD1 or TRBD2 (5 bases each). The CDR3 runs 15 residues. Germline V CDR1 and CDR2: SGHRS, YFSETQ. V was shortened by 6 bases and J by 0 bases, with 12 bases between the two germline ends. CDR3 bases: TGCGCCAGCACCGGGACGGAAACGAACACCGGGGAGCTGTTTTTT. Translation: CASTGTETNTGELFF.

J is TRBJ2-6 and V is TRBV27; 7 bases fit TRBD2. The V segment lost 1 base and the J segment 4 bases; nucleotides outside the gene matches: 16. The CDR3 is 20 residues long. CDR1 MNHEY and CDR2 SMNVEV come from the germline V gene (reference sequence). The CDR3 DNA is TGTGCCAGCAGTTTATTGGGGAGGGGACTCCTTCTAGGAGGGGCCAACGTCCTGACTTTC. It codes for CASSLLGRGLLLGGANVLTF.

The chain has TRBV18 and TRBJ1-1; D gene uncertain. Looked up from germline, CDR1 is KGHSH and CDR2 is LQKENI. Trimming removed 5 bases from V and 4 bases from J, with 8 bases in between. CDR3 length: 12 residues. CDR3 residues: CASSGPLTEAFF. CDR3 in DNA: TGTGCCAGCTCAGGACCTCTCACTGAAGCTTTCTTT.

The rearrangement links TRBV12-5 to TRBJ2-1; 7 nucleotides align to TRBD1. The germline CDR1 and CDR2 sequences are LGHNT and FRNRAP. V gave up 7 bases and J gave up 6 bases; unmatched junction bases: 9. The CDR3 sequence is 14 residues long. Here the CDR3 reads CASAGQMRSNEQFF. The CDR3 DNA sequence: TGTGCTAGTGCGGGACAGATGAGGAGCAATGAGCAGTTCTTC.

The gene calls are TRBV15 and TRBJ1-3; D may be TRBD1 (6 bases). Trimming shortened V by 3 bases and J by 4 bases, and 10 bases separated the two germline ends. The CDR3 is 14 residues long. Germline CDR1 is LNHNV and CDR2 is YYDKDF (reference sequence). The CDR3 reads CATSRHREGNTIYF. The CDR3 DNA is TGTGCCACCAGCAGGCACAGGGAGGGAAACACCATATATTTT.

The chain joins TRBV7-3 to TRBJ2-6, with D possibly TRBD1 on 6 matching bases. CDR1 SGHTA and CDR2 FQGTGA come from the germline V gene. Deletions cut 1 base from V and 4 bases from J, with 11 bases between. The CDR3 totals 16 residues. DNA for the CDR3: TGTGCCAGCAGCTTAATGGGGGCAATAGGGGCCAACGTCCTGACTTTC. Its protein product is CASSLMGAIGANVLTF.

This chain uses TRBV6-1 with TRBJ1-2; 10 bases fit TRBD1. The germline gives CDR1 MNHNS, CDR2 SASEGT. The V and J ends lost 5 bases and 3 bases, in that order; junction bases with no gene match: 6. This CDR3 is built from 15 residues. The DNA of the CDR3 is TGTGCCAGCAGTTCGACAGGGGGCGCTGACTATGGCTACACCTTC. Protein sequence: CASSSTGGADYGYTF.

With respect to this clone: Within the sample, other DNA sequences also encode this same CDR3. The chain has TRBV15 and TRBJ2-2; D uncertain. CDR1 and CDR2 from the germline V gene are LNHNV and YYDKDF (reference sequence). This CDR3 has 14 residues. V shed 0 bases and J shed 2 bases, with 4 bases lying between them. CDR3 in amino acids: CATSRDPNTGELFF. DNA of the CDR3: TGTGCCACCAGCAGAGACCCTAACACCGGGGAGCTGTTTTTT.

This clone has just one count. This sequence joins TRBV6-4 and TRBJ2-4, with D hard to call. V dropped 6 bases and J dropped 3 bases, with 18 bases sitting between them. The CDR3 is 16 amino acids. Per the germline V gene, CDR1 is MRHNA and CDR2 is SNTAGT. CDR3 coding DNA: TGTGCCAGCAGCCACCTGACCGGGTCGGTCAAAAACATTCAGTACTTC. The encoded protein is CASSHLTGSVKNIQYF.

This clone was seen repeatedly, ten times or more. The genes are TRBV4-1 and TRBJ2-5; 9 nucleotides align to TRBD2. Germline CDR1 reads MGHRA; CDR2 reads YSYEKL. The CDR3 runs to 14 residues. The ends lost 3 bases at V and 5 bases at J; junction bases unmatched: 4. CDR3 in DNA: TGCGCCAGCAGCCACGGACTAGCGCGGGAGACCCAGTACTTC. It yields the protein CASSHGLARETQYF.

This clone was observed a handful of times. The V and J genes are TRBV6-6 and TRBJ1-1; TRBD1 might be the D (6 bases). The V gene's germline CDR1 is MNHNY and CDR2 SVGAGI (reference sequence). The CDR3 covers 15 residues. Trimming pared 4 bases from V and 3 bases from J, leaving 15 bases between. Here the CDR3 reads CASSSFMAGDTEAFF. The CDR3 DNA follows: TGTGCCAGCAGTTCTTTCATGGCAGGGGACACTGAAGCTTTCTTT.

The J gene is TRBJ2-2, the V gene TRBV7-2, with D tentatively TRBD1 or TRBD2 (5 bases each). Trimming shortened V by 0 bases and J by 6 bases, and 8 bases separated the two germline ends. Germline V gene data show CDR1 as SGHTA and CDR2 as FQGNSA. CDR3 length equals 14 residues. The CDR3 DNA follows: TGTGCCAGCAGCTTAGCACGGGACGCCGGGGAGCTGTTTTTT. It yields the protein CASSLARDAGELFF.

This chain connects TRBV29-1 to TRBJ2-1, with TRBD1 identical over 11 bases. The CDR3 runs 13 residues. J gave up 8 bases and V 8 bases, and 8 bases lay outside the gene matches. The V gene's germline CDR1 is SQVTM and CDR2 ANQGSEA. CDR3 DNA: TGCAGCCCCGGACAGGGGGCGCGCGATGAGCAGTTCTTC. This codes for CSPGQGARDEQFF.

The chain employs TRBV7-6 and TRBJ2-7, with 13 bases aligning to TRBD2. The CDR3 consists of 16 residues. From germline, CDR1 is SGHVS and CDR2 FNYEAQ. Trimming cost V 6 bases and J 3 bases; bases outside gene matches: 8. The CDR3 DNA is TGTGCCAGCAGTAAAGGGACTAGCGGGGCGGGCTACGAGCAGTACTTC. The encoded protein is CASSKGTSGAGYEQYF.

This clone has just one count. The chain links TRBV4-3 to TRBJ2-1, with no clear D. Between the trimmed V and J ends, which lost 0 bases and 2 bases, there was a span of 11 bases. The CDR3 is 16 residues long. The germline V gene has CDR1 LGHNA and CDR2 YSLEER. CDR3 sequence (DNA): TGCGCCAGCAGCCAAGATAAAGCTAGACCCTACAATGAGCAGTTCTTC. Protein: CASSQDKARPYNEQFF.

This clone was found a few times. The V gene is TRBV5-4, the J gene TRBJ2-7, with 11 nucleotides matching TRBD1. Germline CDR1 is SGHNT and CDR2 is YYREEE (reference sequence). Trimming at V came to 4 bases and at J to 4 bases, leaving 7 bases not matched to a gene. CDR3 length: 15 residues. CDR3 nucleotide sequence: TGTGCCAGCAGCCGGACAGGGGGCGAGAGGTACGAGCAGTACTTC. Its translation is CASSRTGGERYEQYF.

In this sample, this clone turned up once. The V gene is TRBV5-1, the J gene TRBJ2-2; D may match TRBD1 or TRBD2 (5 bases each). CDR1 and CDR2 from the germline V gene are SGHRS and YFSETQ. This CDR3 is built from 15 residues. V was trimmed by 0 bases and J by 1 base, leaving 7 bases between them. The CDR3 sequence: CASSLVGRNTGELFF. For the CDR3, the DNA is TGCGCCAGCAGCTTGGTGGGACGGAACACCGGGGAGCTGTTTTTT.

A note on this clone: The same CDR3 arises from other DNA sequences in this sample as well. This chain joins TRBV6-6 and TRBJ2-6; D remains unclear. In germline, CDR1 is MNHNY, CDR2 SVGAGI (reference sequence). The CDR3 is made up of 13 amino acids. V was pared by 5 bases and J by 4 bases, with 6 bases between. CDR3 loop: CASSGSGANVLTF. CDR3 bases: TGTGCCAGCAGTGGGTCGGGGGCCAACGTCCTGACTTTC.

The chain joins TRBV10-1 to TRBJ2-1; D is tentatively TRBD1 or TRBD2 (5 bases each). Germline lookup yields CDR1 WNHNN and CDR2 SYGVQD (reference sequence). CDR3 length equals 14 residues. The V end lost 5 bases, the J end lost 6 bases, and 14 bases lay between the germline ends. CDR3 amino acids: CASSLSGPSNEQFF. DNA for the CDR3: TGCGCCAGCAGTCTCTCGGGACCAAGCAATGAGCAGTTCTTC.

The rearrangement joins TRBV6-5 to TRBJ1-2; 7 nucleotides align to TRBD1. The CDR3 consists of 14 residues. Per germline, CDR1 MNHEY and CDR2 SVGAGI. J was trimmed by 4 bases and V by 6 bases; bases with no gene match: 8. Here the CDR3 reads CASRAAPGGYGYTF. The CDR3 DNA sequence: TGTGCCAGCAGAGCCGCCCCAGGGGGCTATGGCTACACCTTC.

The CDR3 DNA is TGTGCCAGCAGCTTACAGGGGGGCTCCTACGAGCAGTACTTC. Translated, it gives CASSLQGGSYEQYF. The genes are TRBV7-8 and TRBJ2-7, with a possible D match to TRBD1 (7 bases). Germline-derived CDR1 and CDR2 are SGHVS and FQNEAQ. V shed 2 bases and J shed 0 bases, with 8 bases lying between them. This CDR3 spans 14 amino acids.

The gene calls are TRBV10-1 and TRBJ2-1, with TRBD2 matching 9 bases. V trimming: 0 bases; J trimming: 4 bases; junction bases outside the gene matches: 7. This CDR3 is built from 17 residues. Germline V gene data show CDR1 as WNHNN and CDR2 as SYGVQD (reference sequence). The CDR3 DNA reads TGCGCCAGCAGTGAGTCGGGGCGGGAGGGCCGTTACAATGAGCAGTTCTTC. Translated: CASSESGREGRYNEQFF.